The 3 T cell receptor beta chains presented below share a single source sample, sequenced in a study of CXCR3-negative and CXCR3-positive naive CD8 T cells. The study, taken as a whole, reports: The TRB CDR3s that CXCR3-positive naive cells carried were more hydrophobic than those of CXCR3-negative naive cells.

Their antigens are not known. TRB cDNA was prepared as libraries by UMI-labeled 5' RACE. Using the 5' RACE reads, TCRdb records one entry per CDR3 protein without DNA. The sample has roughly 5,100 distinct CDR3 sequences. Source material: naive CXCR3+ CD8+ T cells from blood. Described subset: CD45RO-CCR7+CD27+CD95- naive CD8+ T cells expressing CXCR3 (TNR3+). All receptors derive from a human donor in good health. Some clones in this sample may be carry-over from other donors' samples.

This chain links TRBV2 with TRBJ1-3. The CDR3 has 15 residues. CDR1 and CDR2 (germline): SNHLY, FYNNEI. CDR3 in amino acids: CASSESRGSGNTIYF.

The CDR3 here is CSVEDRTYTDTQYF. The J gene is TRBJ2-3, the V gene TRBV29-1; the D gene TCRdb calls, TRBD2, cannot be checked with no DNA. Germline lookup yields CDR1 SQVTM and CDR2 ANQGSEA. The CDR3 totals 14 residues.

The genes are TRBV29-1 and TRBJ1-1. The germline gives CDR1 SQVTM, CDR2 ANQGSEA. The CDR3 spans 13 residues. CDR3 loop: CSVEGGEDTEAFF.